These T cell receptor beta chains were read from a single sample in a study of beta chain features in type 1 diabetes. Method: immunoSEQ multiplex PCR; TCRdb's copy keeps in-frame clones and lacks some. The table shows around 180,000 clones, with about 8% occurring only once. The source material was central memory CD4+ T cells from blood. These receptors were obtained from a woman aged 40 to 49 with type 1 diabetes. CDR3s include the opening cysteine and the closing phenylalanine or tryptophan. Each record gives: clone size, V gene, J gene, D gene, CDR3 protein, CDR3 DNA. A D gene is named only where the DNA matches it firmly. Rows give clone size only sometimes, using once, few, many, or a class for an expanded clone.

-	TRBV6-1	TRBJ2-7	TRBD1	CASKDRGYSYEQYF	TGTGCCAGTAAGGACAGGGGGTACTCCTACGAGCAGTACTTC
many	TRBV20-1	TRBJ2-7	TRBD1	CSAQDRGEQYF	TGCAGTGCCCAGGACAGGGGCGAGCAGTACTTC
few	TRBV28	TRBJ2-7	-	CASTALTKGVAALTGEQYF	TGTGCCAGCACGGCCCTAACTAAAGGGGTGGCGGCTCTAACAGGGGAGCAGTACTTC
-	TRBV14	TRBJ2-7	-	CASSRTKDSEQYF	TGTGCCAGCTCCCGAACGAAAGATAGCGAGCAGTACTTC
-	TRBV7-3	TRBJ2-7	TRBD1	CASSPGQGGYEQYF	TGTGCCAGCAGCCCGGGACAGGGGGGCTACGAGCAGTACTTC
few	TRBV5-4	TRBJ1-2	-	CASSLDGDGYTF	TGTGCCAGCAGCTTGGACGGGGATGGCTACACCTTC
few	TRBV19	TRBJ2-7	-	CASSTRQAYEQYF	TGTGCCAGTAGTACCCGACAGGCCTACGAGCAGTACTTC
few	TRBV13	TRBJ1-1	-	CASSLVFQGTDETFF	TGTGCCAGCAGCTTAGTTTTTCAGGGAACTGACGAAACTTTCTTT
few	TRBV30	TRBJ2-7	TRBD1	CAWTSSGTATYEQYF	TGTGCCTGGACTTCCTCCGGGACAGCCACCTACGAGCAGTACTTC
-	TRBV7-2	TRBJ1-2	-	CASSFWDTEGGYTF	TGTGCCAGCAGCTTCTGGGACACCGAAGGAGGCTACACCTTC
few	TRBV5-1	TRBJ2-1	-	CASSLRGSSYNEQFF	TGCGCCAGCAGCTTGAGGGGAAGCTCCTACAATGAGCAGTTCTTC
few	TRBV29-1	TRBJ2-1	-	CSVRGPAEDEQFF	TGCAGCGTCCGTGGACCCGCGGAGGATGAGCAGTTCTTC
few	TRBV7-9	TRBJ1-3	-	CASSNRGTGNTIYF	TGTGCCAGCAGCAACCGGGGAACTGGAAACACCATATATTTT
-	TRBV9	TRBJ2-2	TRBD2	CASSVGGSGTGELFF	TGTGCCAGCAGCGTAGGCGGGAGTGGGACCGGGGAGCTGTTTTTT
-	TRBV19	TRBJ2-3	-	CASTGVQDTQYF	TGTGCCAGCACGGGGGTTCAGGATACGCAGTATTTT
-	TRBV9	TRBJ2-1	-	CASSPGDSNNEQFF	TGTGCCAGCAGCCCTGGCGACAGCAACAATGAGCAGTTCTTC
-	TRBV27	TRBJ2-7	-	CASSLAGYSEQYF	TGTGCCAGCAGTTTAGCAGGGTATAGCGAGCAGTACTTC
few	TRBV11-2	TRBJ1-2	-	CASSSKEGFYGYTF	TGTGCCAGCAGCTCCAAGGAGGGTTTCTATGGCTACACCTTC